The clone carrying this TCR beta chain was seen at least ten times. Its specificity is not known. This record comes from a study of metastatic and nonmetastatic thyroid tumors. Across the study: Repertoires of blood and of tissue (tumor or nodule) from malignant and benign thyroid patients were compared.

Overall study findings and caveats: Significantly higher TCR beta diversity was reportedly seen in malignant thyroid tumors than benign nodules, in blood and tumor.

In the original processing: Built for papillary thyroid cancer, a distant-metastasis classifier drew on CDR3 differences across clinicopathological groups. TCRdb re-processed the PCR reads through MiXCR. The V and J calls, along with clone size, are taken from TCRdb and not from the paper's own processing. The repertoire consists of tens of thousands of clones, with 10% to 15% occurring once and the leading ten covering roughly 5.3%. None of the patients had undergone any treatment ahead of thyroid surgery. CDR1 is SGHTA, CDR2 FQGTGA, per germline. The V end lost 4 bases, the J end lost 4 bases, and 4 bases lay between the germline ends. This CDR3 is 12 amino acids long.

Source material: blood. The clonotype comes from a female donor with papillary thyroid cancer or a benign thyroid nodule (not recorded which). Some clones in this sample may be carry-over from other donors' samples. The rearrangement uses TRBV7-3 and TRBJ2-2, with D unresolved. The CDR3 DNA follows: TGTGCCAGCAGCTCTATCACCGGGGAGCTGTTTTTT. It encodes CASSSITGELFF. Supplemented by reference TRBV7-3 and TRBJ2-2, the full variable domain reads GAGVSQTPSNKVTEKGKYVELRCDPISGHTALYWYRQSLGQGPEFLIYFQGTGAADDSGLPNDRFFAVRPEGSVSTLKIQRTERGDSAVYLCASSSITGELFFGEGSRLTVL.